A single sample gave rise to the 28 T cell receptor beta chains below, sequenced in a study of CD8+ T cells in alopecia areata (dated by TCRdb to 2016 to 2019). Reading the label with the study, this specimen's time point is: four to five weeks on oral tofacitinib. What this sample's treatment or condition label stands for: oral pan-JAK inhibitor, 5-10 mg twice daily. Library generation was performed with the immunoSEQ multiplex PCR assay. To provide template for TCR sequencing, every sample had RNA extracted and reverse transcribed into cDNA. The source is immuneACCESS, and TCRdb retained only in-frame sequences with V and J called. Part of the clones is not carried over; for the studies checked, unresolved V genes explain less than half of this, and the remainder is unexplained. The sample table records 200,000 to 250,000 clones; roughly 56% of these occur just once. 1.5% to 2% of the sample comes from the top ten.

This sample comprised CD4+ T cells sorted from blood, obtained at week 4, from a patient treated with tofacitinib. These receptors all stem from a human donor with alopecia areata.

The table lists this clone with a few counts. The chain is built from TRBV2 and TRBJ2-7; TRBD2 matches 7 bases. After removal of 7 bases from V and 2 bases from J, the junction contained 14 bases not matched to a gene. Germline V gene lookup returns CDR1 SNHLY and CDR2 FYNNEI. The CDR3 totals 16 residues. Here the CDR3 DNA reads TGTGCCAGCACCCGGAGTGGGGCTAGCGGAACCTACGAGCAGTACTTC. Its translation: CASTRSGASGTYEQYF.

This clone was counted a few times. This chain uses TRBV29-1 with TRBJ2-7; D is perhaps TRBD2 (5 bases). The CDR3 totals 13 residues. Deletions cut 2 bases from V and 5 bases from J, with 13 bases between. In germline, CDR1 is SQVTM, CDR2 ANQGSEA. This CDR3 is CSVEKGNGDEQYF. The CDR3, as DNA: TGCAGCGTTGAAAAAGGGAACGGGGACGAGCAGTACTTC.

This clone has just a few counts. The genes are TRBV2 and TRBJ1-4; no firm D call. The CDR3 length is 14 residues. Trimming shortened V by 5 bases and J by 6 bases, and 13 bases separated the two germline ends. Germline CDR1 reads SNHLY; CDR2 reads FYNNEI. The CDR3 nucleotides are TGTGCCAGCAGTCCCGACCGGATTGATGAAAAACTGTTTTTT. This translates into CASSPDRIDEKLFF.

The genes are TRBV30 and TRBJ1-2; maybe TRBD1 (6 bases). Germline CDR1 is GTSNPN and CDR2 is SVGIG (reference sequence). Trimming removed 1 base from V and 2 bases from J, with 17 bases in between. This CDR3 contains 16 residues. The CDR3 sequence is CAWSGADSDRNYGYTF. Written as DNA, the CDR3 is TGTGCCTGGAGTGGAGCAGACTCGGACAGAAACTATGGCTACACCTTC. The whole variable domain, filled in from reference TRBV30 and TRBJ1-2, reads SQTIHQWPATLVQPVGSPLSLECTVEGTSNPNLYWYRQAAGRGLQLLFYSVGIGQISSEVPQNLSASRPQDRQFILSSKKLLLSDSGFYLCAWSGADSDRNYGYTFGSGTRLTVV.

The chain combines TRBV14 with TRBJ1-2; 10 bases match TRBD1. The V segment lost 5 bases and the J segment 8 bases; nucleotides outside the gene matches: 5. There are 13 residues in the CDR3. The germline V gene encodes CDR1 SGHDN and CDR2 FVKESK. The CDR3 DNA follows: TGTGCCAGCAGCTCTGACAGGGGGCAAGGCTACACCTTC. Amino acids: CASSSDRGQGYTF.

CDR3 DNA sequence: TGTGCCTGGAGTATCGGGGTCACAGATACGCAGTATTTT. It codes for CAWSIGVTDTQYF. The chain is built from TRBV30 and TRBJ2-3; the D gene is possibly TRBD2 (5 bases). Germline values: CDR1 GTSNPN, CDR2 SVGIG (reference sequence). CDR3 length: 13 residues. Between the trimmed V and J ends, which lost 2 bases and 2 bases, there was a span of 8 bases.

On this clone itself: Additional DNA sequences in this sample encode the identical CDR3. The chain couples TRBV30 to TRBJ1-2, with 7 positions matching TRBD1. CDR1 GTSNPN and CDR2 SVGIG come from the germline V gene (reference sequence). The CDR3 runs 14 residues. Germline trimming cut 0 bases from V and 4 bases from J; bases unmatched to any gene: 5. The chain's CDR3 is CAWSVRQGGYGYTF. The CDR3 DNA sequence: TGTGCCTGGAGTGTACGACAGGGTGGCTATGGCTACACCTTC.

This clone was seen a few times. This chain links TRBV10-2 with TRBJ1-1; 8 positions match TRBD1. V lost 4 bases, J lost 0 bases, and 19 bases stayed unmatched. This CDR3 comprises 20 residues. Germline CDR1 reads WSHSY; CDR2 reads SAAADI. The DNA for the CDR3 is TGCGCCAGCAGTGCTTTCCTCCTTGACAGGGGAGGGCACATGAACACTGAAGCTTTCTTT. It codes for CASSAFLLDRGGHMNTEAFF.

This chain links TRBV15 with TRBJ2-1; D possibly uses TRBD1 or TRBD2 (5 bases each). Trimming took 5 bases from V and 8 from J, leaving 19 bases between them. Germline V gene data show CDR1 as LNHNV and CDR2 as YYDKDF (reference sequence). This CDR3 comprises 15 residues. CDR3 DNA sequence: TGTGCCACCAGCCCGGACATTCACGGGGTCGATGAGCAGTTCTTC. Its protein is CATSPDIHGVDEQFF.

This clone was counted once. The chain uses TRBV25-1 and TRBJ2-3; D gene uncertain. The V end was cut by 4 bases, the J end by 5 bases, with 4 bases between. Germline V gene lookup returns CDR1 MGHDK and CDR2 SYGVNS. The CDR3 has 11 residues. The CDR3 nucleotides are TGTGCCAGCAGTGGGTTAGATACGCAGTATTTT. This encodes CASSGLDTQYF.

The rearrangement uses TRBV4-3 and TRBJ2-4; D remains unclear. This CDR3 is built from 15 residues. The germline gives CDR1 LGHNA, CDR2 YSLEER. Deletions cut 0 bases from V and 8 bases from J, with 14 bases between. The DNA for the CDR3 is TGCGCCAGCAGCCAAGAGGAAGGCATCACTGACATTCAGTACTTC. It yields the protein CASSQEEGITDIQYF.

Many counts were recorded for this clone. The genes are TRBV18 and TRBJ2-5; possible D gene TRBD2, 5 bases. Germline V gives CDR1 KGHSH, CDR2 LQKENI. V lost 4 bases to trimming and J lost 2 bases, with 14 bases between them. This CDR3 comprises 15 residues. The CDR3 DNA reads TGTGCCAGCTCACTCTATCTGCGGAGGCAAGAGACCCAGTACTTC. Protein sequence: CASSLYLRRQETQYF.

CDR3 in amino acids: CASSFSGQGPYEQYF. The CDR3 DNA is TGTGCCAGCAGCTTCTCGGGACAGGGCCCCTACGAGCAGTACTTC. The chain recombines TRBV7-3 with TRBJ2-7; 9 nucleotides align to TRBD1. J lost 2 bases, V lost 3 bases, and 5 bases had no gene match. The CDR3 totals 15 residues. Germline V gives CDR1 SGHTA, CDR2 FQGTGA.

This clone came up once. The rearrangement uses TRBV29-1 and TRBJ1-1; a weak D match, TRBD1 (6 bases). The CDR3 consists of 15 residues. The ends were cut back, 2 bases at V and 5 bases at J, with 18 bases in the middle. Germline assignment: CDR1 SQVTM and CDR2 ANQGSEA. This CDR3 is CSVESRGQAGTEAFF. The CDR3 DNA is TGCAGCGTTGAAAGCAGGGGCCAAGCGGGTACTGAAGCTTTCTTT.

The table lists this clone with a few counts. The V gene is TRBV30, the J gene TRBJ2-7; 7 bases are a match to TRBD1. CDR1 is GTSNPN, CDR2 SVGIG, per germline (reference sequence). The CDR3 loop spans 11 amino acids. Trimming removed 5 bases from V and 6 bases from J; junction bases left unmatched: 4. CDR3 in amino acids: CAWSTGFEQYF. DNA of the CDR3: TGTGCCTGGTCGACAGGGTTCGAGCAGTACTTC.

This clone was picked up a small number of times. The sample carries other DNA sequences with the same CDR3. CDR3 DNA: TGCAGCGTTGGTGGCAGGTCGAACACCGGGGAGCTGTTTTTT. It is translated as CSVGGRSNTGELFF. The chain combines TRBV29-1 with TRBJ2-2; D not resolved. This CDR3 has 14 residues. Germline CDR1 and CDR2: SQVTM and ANQGSEA. Trimming stripped 4 bases from V and 0 bases from J, with 9 bases between.

V is TRBV29-1 and J is TRBJ1-1; D possibly corresponds to TRBD1 (5 bases). V lost 4 bases and J lost 4, with 10 bases in between. This CDR3 is 12 amino acids long. From germline, CDR1 is SQVTM and CDR2 ANQGSEA. The DNA of the CDR3 is TGCAGCGTTGCAGGGTTGGCCACTGAAGCTTTCTTT. Its translation is CSVAGLATEAFF.

This clone appeared a few times. The rearrangement joins TRBV4-3 to TRBJ2-3, with 7 bases lining up with TRBD2. The germline gives CDR1 LGHNA, CDR2 YSLEER. With 0 bases clipped from V and 4 bases from J, the junction kept 7 bases outside the gene matches. The CDR3 length is 16 residues. CDR3 protein: CASSQDAGLSSDTQYF. The CDR3 DNA reads TGCGCCAGCAGCCAAGATGCGGGACTATCCTCAGATACGCAGTATTTT.

The CDR3 reads CASRPGGVETQYF. Written as DNA, the CDR3 is TGTGCCTCGAGACCAGGGGGTGTGGAGACCCAGTACTTC. The V and J genes are TRBV7-2 and TRBJ2-5; 7 bases fit TRBD1. Unmatched junction bases numbered 11, after V lost 11 bases and J lost 5 bases. Germline CDR1 is SGHTA and CDR2 is FQGNSA. CDR3 size: 13 residues. The full variable domain, in which reference TRBV7-2 and TRBJ2-5 provide the parts outside the CDR3, is GAGVSQSPSNKVTEKGKDVELRCDPISGHTALYWYRQSLGQGLEFLIYFQGNSAPDKSGLPSDRFSAERTGGSVSTLTIQRTQQEDSAVYLCASRPGGVETQYFGPGTRLLVL.

The J gene is TRBJ2-5, the V gene TRBV25-1, with TRBD1 identical over 7 bases. From germline, CDR1 is MGHDK and CDR2 SYGVNS. The junction had 6 bases not matched to a gene; V was cut back by 1 base and J by 4 bases. This CDR3 is built from 15 residues. The DNA of the CDR3 is TGTGCCAGCAGTGAATCCCGGACAGGTGTAGAGACCCAGTACTTC. Amino acids: CASSESRTGVETQYF.

This clone was observed a single time. CDR3 coding DNA: TGCAGCGTGGGACAGGGTTCCTCGAAGATGGCTTTCTTT. Translation gives CSVGQGSSKMAFF. The chain carries TRBV29-1 and TRBJ1-1, with 9 nucleotides matching TRBD1. Germline trimming cut 6 bases from V and 11 bases from J; bases unmatched to any gene: 13. The CDR3 loop spans 13 amino acids. CDR1 and CDR2 from the germline V gene are SQVTM and ANQGSEA.

This clone has only a few counts. V usage is TRBV27 and J usage is TRBJ1-1, with D maybe TRBD1 (5 bases). Germline lookup yields CDR1 MNHEY and CDR2 SMNVEV (reference sequence). The CDR3 runs 14 residues. Trimming removed 10 bases at V and 6 bases at J, with 21 bases between. CDR3 sequence: CATSGGVLSSEAFF. CDR3 DNA sequence: TGTGCCACTTCCGGAGGGGTTCTTTCATCTGAAGCTTTCTTT.

This clone was seen a handful of times. The chain carries TRBV29-1 and TRBJ2-5, with TRBD2 as a possible D gene (6 bases). V lost 7 bases, J lost 5 bases, and 11 bases lay in between. Germline assignment: CDR1 SQVTM and CDR2 ANQGSEA. This CDR3 is built from 11 residues. CDR3 coding DNA: TGCAGCGCCGCTCTAGCGGAGACCCAGTACTTC. This sequence encodes CSAALAETQYF.

The sample holds a few counts of this clone. The J gene is TRBJ1-2, the V gene TRBV7-8; D is undetermined. CDR1 is SGHVS, CDR2 FQNEAQ, per germline. Trimming took 0 bases from V and 8 from J, leaving 16 bases between them. There are 15 residues in the CDR3. Written as DNA, the CDR3 is TGTGCCAGCAGCTTAGCTGTCAGCCGAGCGGGAGGCTACACCTTC. Translating it yields CASSLAVSRAGGYTF.

This clone was observed a handful of times. The chain employs TRBV7-3 and TRBJ2-3, with 8 bases fitting TRBD1. The germline gives CDR1 SGHTA, CDR2 FQGTGA. The V gene end was trimmed by 1 base and the J gene end by 2 bases; junction bases not matched to a gene: 11. The CDR3 totals 18 residues. For the CDR3, the DNA is TGTGCCAGCAGCTTAAGTCCGTTGGGGACAGGAGACACAGATACGCAGTATTTT. Protein product: CASSLSPLGTGDTDTQYF.

The chain uses TRBV30 and TRBJ2-3; D call uncertain. V dropped 0 bases and J dropped 0 bases, with 10 bases sitting between them. Germline CDR1 and CDR2: GTSNPN and SVGIG (reference sequence). There are 15 residues in the CDR3. The CDR3 DNA sequence: TGTGCCTGGAGTGTAAACCATTTGAGCACAGATACGCAGTATTTT. Translating gives CAWSVNHLSTDTQYF. Together with reference TRBV30 and TRBJ2-3, the CDR3 gives the full variable domain: SQTIHQWPATLVQPVGSPLSLECTVEGTSNPNLYWYRQAAGRGLQLLFYSVGIGQISSEVPQNLSASRPQDRQFILSSKKLLLSDSGFYLCAWSVNHLSTDTQYFGPGTRLTVL.

The genes are TRBV27 and TRBJ2-5; 10 bases match TRBD2. V lost 5 bases to trimming and J lost 1 base; unmatched junction nucleotides: 13. The CDR3 runs 18 residues. CDR1 is MNHEY, CDR2 SMNVEV, per germline (reference sequence). CDR3 protein: CASSTPSGVAGGQETQYF. The CDR3 nucleotides read TGTGCCAGCAGTACCCCGAGCGGGGTAGCGGGGGGCCAAGAGACCCAGTACTTC.

This rearrangement joins TRBV30 to TRBJ2-3; D ambiguous. The V end lost 0 bases, the J end lost 8 bases, and 9 bases lay between the germline ends. The CDR3 runs 12 residues. CDR1 and CDR2 (germline): GTSNPN, SVGIG (reference sequence). CDR3: CAWSVLPPTQYF. The CDR3 DNA follows: TGTGCCTGGAGTGTCCTCCCGCCTACGCAGTATTTT. Combining the CDR3 with reference TRBV30 and TRBJ2-3 gives the whole variable domain SQTIHQWPATLVQPVGSPLSLECTVEGTSNPNLYWYRQAAGRGLQLLFYSVGIGQISSEVPQNLSASRPQDRQFILSSKKLLLSDSGFYLCAWSVLPPTQYFGPGTRLTVL.